The sequence of this TCR beta chain was determined in a study of blood T cell repertoires in COVID-19. Whole-study context: COVID-19 samples collected from the United States, Italy and Spain covered acute and convalescent phases. Sample material is recorded as cDNA or gDNA derived from T cells, B-cell-depleted T cells, or PBMCs.

In the original analysis: How many nucleated cells were present was estimated from reference gene primer amplification. TCRdb keeps only in-frame clones here, not all; method: immunoSEQ multiplex PCR. V and J calls plus clone size are reproduced from that table; the DNA served to infer D and trimming. The sample records about 100,000 clones, more than 75% being singletons. Sequencing was performed on peripheral blood. The sequence was collected from a man aged 30 to 39 in a cohort sampled during active COVID-19.

The CDR3 DNA reads TGCACCAGCAGCCAAGTCCCAGGACAGGTGTACTCTGGAAACACCATATATTTT. This translates into CTSSQVPGQVYSGNTIYF. The genes are TRBV1 and TRBJ1-3; the DNA was not compared with TRBD1, the D call given in the table. TRBV1 is assigned pseudogene status. This CDR3 has 18 amino acids.